This TCR beta chain was observed in a study of vaccination effects on CD4 cells after COVID-19. In the ViraFEST assay, antigen-specific CD4+ clonotypes were identified by expansion after peptide-pool stimulation. When nine to ten days of culture had elapsed, CD4+ T cells were isolated. The healthy vaccine recipients, who had no prior SARS-CoV-2 infection, showed negative nucleocapsid antibodies. This clone has more than one count but fewer than ten. Its antigen is not known. CDR3 length: 15 amino acids. Per the germline V gene, CDR1 is MGHRA and CDR2 is YSYEKL. The germline V and J ends were trimmed by 1 base and 2 bases, with 11 bases remaining between them. Profiled with immunoSEQ multiplex PCR; TCRdb holds only in-frame clones, not every one. Among 30,000 to 45,000 clones, around 70% were seen once, and the ten largest hold approximately 22%.

The origin of this receptor is a human donor who received a COVID-19 vaccine. The sequencing here drew on CD4+ T cells from PBMCs cultured with SARS-CoV-2 spike peptides, taken before COVID-19 vaccination. This chain links TRBV4-1 with TRBJ1-2; TRBD1 is a possible D gene (6 bases). The CDR3 DNA reads TGCGCCAGCAGCCAAGGGGACACAACCAACTATGGCTACACCTTC. Its protein is CASSQGDTTNYGYTF.